The clone carrying this T cell receptor (beta chain) was observed a handful of times. Germline V CDR1 and CDR2: SGHRS, YFSETQ. The CDR3 length is 16 residues. V lost 2 bases and J lost 3, with 17 bases in between. The data originate from a study of response to subunit inactivated influenza vaccine. Each CDR3 protein gets one entry after TCRdb re-called the RT-PCR reads with MiXCR. The profile shows some 800,000 distinct CDR3 sequences, 21% of them singletons. The sample was PBMCs from blood, taken roughly 5 days after vaccination. This sequence joins TRBV5-1 and TRBJ1-2; a weak D match, TRBD1 (6 bases). The sequence was collected from a man aged 50-60 years who received an inactivated influenza vaccine. The CDR3 DNA sequence: TGCGCCAGCAGCTTTAAAGGGACACCAATGGACTATGGCTACACCTTC. This codes for CASSFKGTPMDYGYTF.